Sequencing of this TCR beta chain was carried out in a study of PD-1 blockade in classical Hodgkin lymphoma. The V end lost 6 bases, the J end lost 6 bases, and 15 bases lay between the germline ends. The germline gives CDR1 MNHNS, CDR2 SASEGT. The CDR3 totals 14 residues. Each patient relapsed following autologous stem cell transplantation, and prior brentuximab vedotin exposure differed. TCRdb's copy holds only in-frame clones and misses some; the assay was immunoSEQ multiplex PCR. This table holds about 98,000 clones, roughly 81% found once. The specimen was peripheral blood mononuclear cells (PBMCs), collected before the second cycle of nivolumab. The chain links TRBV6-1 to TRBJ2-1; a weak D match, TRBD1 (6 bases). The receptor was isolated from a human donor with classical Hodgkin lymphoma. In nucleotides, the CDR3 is TGTGCCAGCAGGGGAACAGGGTTAGTCAATGAGCAGTTCTTC. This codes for CASRGTGLVNEQFF.